Presented here are 26 T cell receptor beta chains from one specimen sequenced in a study of beta chain features in type 1 diabetes. Expressed TCRB transcripts were sequenced because the entire RNA isolate underwent reverse transcription. Repertoires were generated with immunoSEQ multiplex PCR, while TCRdb's copy carries only in-frame clones and drops some. The sample includes 900,000 or so clones, about a sixth of them seen just once. Specimen: naive CD4+ T cells from blood. The receptors derive from a woman between 18 and 29 years old in good health.

Comments on this clone: Other DNA sequences in this specimen translate into the identical CDR3. The chain links TRBV27 to TRBJ2-3; D unclear. Germline V lookup: CDR1 MNHEY, CDR2 SMNVEV (reference sequence). The CDR3 runs 13 residues. V dropped 3 bases and J dropped 1 base, with 5 bases sitting between them. CDR3 protein: CASSFWGTDTQYF. In nucleotides, the CDR3 is TGTGCCAGCAGTTTTTGGGGCACAGATACGCAGTATTTT.

This clone was found a few times. This chain uses TRBV11-2 with TRBJ1-1; D is uncertain. The V and J ends lost 3 bases and 5 bases respectively, with 7 bases between them. The CDR3 has 12 amino acids. Per germline, CDR1 SGHAT and CDR2 FQNNGV. The CDR3 coding sequence is TGTGCCAGCAGCTTGAGGGTGACTGAAGCTTTCTTT. It is translated as CASSLRVTEAFF.

This clone has only a few counts. This chain connects TRBV18 to TRBJ2-7, with 8 bases lining up with TRBD2. This CDR3 region has 14 residues. The germline V gene has CDR1 KGHSH and CDR2 LQKENI. The trim removed 5 bases at V and 0 bases at J, leaving 3 bases unmatched. This chain's CDR3 is CASSITSGSYEQYF. The CDR3 bases are TGTGCCAGCTCAATAACTAGCGGCTCCTACGAGCAGTACTTC.

This clone was detected a few times. V gene TRBV28 combines with J gene TRBJ1-1, with 9 nucleotides matching TRBD1. Germline trimming cut 2 bases from V and 5 bases from J; bases unmatched to any gene: 3. The CDR3 totals 14 residues. The germline gives CDR1 MDHEN, CDR2 SYDVKM. Here the CDR3 DNA reads TGTGCCAGCAGTTTAGGGACAGGGTGGACTGAAGCTTTCTTT. Its translation is CASSLGTGWTEAFF. Using reference TRBV28 and TRBJ1-1 for the parts outside the CDR3, the full variable domain is DVKVTQSSRYLVKRTGEKVFLECVQDMDHENMFWYRQDPGLGLRLIYFSYDVKMKEKGDIPEGYSVSREKKERFSLILESASTNQTSMYLCASSLGTGWTEAFFGQGTRLTVV.

This clone was seen only a few times. The chain recombines TRBV27 with TRBJ2-5, with D possibly being TRBD2 (5 bases). Deletions cut 8 bases from V and 0 bases from J, with 19 bases between. The CDR3 runs 16 residues. CDR1 MNHEY and CDR2 SMNVEV come from the germline V gene (reference sequence). Here the CDR3 reads CASGSRRAMYQETQYF. The CDR3 DNA reads as TGTGCCAGCGGGTCAAGGCGGGCCATGTACCAAGAGACCCAGTACTTC.

As to this clone: The same CDR3 also results from other DNA sequences found in this sample. The chain combines TRBV7-9 with TRBJ2-7; D assignment may be TRBD1 or TRBD2 (5 bases each). Trimming pared 0 bases from V and 2 bases from J, leaving 5 bases between. The CDR3 is 13 amino acids. Looked up from germline, CDR1 is SEHNR and CDR2 is FQNEAQ (reference sequence). The CDR3 nucleotides read TGTGCCAGCAGCTTAGCGGGACCCTACGAGCAGTACTTC. Its translation: CASSLAGPYEQYF.

This clone was picked up a small number of times. This chain uses TRBV18 with TRBJ2-1; 14 bases are a match to TRBD2. Germline CDR1 is KGHSH and CDR2 is LQKENI. CDR3 length equals 20 residues. The junction had 17 bases not matched to a gene; V was cut back by 3 bases and J by 7 bases. Written as DNA, the CDR3 is TGTGCCAGCTCACCCCGCCTCACATCGACCGGGACTAGCGGGAGAAATGAGCAGTTCTTC. This translates into CASSPRLTSTGTSGRNEQFF.

A few counts support this clone. The rearrangement joins TRBV6-6 to TRBJ1-4; weak D call: TRBD1 (6 bases). V dropped 6 bases and J dropped 8 bases, with 19 bases sitting between them. CDR1 is MNHNY and CDR2 is SVGAGI in the germline V gene (reference sequence). This CDR3 spans 15 amino acids. The CDR3 bases are TGTGCCAGCAGGAGGGAAAAGGGGGTATGGGAAAAACTGTTTTTT. The encoded protein is CASRREKGVWEKLFF.

In its sample, this clone was seen a few times. The CDR3 sequence is CASGGQGGTDTQYF. CDR3 nucleotide sequence: TGTGCCAGCGGGGGACAGGGAGGCACAGATACGCAGTATTTT. This rearrangement joins TRBV7-9 to TRBJ2-3; 9 bases are a match to TRBD1. Germline V lookup: CDR1 SEHNR, CDR2 FQNEAQ (reference sequence). The trim removed 8 bases at V and 1 base at J, leaving 4 bases unmatched. CDR3 length: 14 amino acids.

The rearrangement joins TRBV4-3 to TRBJ2-1, with 11 bases that match TRBD2. The CDR3 sequence is 18 residues long. In germline, CDR1 is LGHNA, CDR2 YSLEER. Trimming took 4 bases from V and 0 from J; bases not matched to a gene: 8. As DNA, the CDR3 is TGCGCCAGCAGCCGAGCTGCGACTAGCGGGACCTCCTACAATGAGCAGTTCTTC. It is translated as CASSRAATSGTSYNEQFF.

This chain uses TRBV5-1 with TRBJ1-1; 7 nucleotides line up with TRBD1. There are 13 residues in the CDR3. Trimming at V came to 4 bases and at J to 4 bases, leaving 4 bases not matched to a gene. Germline V CDR1 and CDR2: SGHRS, YFSETQ. CDR3 sequence reads: CASSSRQGTEAFF. In nucleotides, the CDR3 is TGCGCCAGCAGCAGCCGACAGGGCACTGAAGCTTTCTTT.

The chain joins TRBV5-4 to TRBJ2-3, with TRBD2 identical over 13 bases. Germline CDR1 is SGHNT and CDR2 is YYREEE (reference sequence). V lost 4 bases, J lost 5 bases, and 7 bases stayed unmatched. CDR3 size: 16 residues. This CDR3 reads CASSPTSGRALDTQYF. The CDR3 DNA reads as TGTGCCAGCAGCCCAACTAGCGGGAGGGCCTTAGATACGCAGTATTTT.

In its sample, this clone was seen a few times. The chain has TRBV18 and TRBJ2-1; D might be TRBD2 (5 bases). Germline loops: CDR1 KGHSH, CDR2 LQKENI. The V end was cut by 2 bases, the J end by 6 bases, with 17 bases between. The CDR3 is 16 amino acids. The CDR3 region is CASSPIYRSGLNEQFF. The CDR3 nucleotides are TGTGCCAGCTCACCAATATATCGGTCTGGACTCAATGAGCAGTTCTTC.

In this sample, this clone turned up a few times. The CDR3 DNA reads as TGTGCCAGCAGCTTACCCCTGGGTGGGGCCAACGTCCTGACTTTC. Translation: CASSLPLGGANVLTF. The chain recombines TRBV7-9 with TRBJ2-6; D gene uncertain. This CDR3 is built from 15 residues. Trimming cost V 2 bases and J 3 bases, with 8 bases left between them. CDR1 SEHNR and CDR2 FQNEAQ come from the germline V gene (reference sequence).

This clone was picked up one time. The V call is TRBV29-1, the J call TRBJ2-3; D ambiguous. The CDR3 is 12 residues long. Germline lookup yields CDR1 SQVTM and CDR2 ANQGSEA. CDR3 protein: CSASGGTDTQYF. Here the CDR3 DNA reads TGCAGTGCTAGTGGAGGCACAGATACGCAGTATTTT.

Only a few counts were recorded for this clone. The rearrangement uses TRBV5-6 and TRBJ2-7, with D maybe TRBD2 (6 bases). With 3 bases removed from V and 2 bases from J, the gap between germline ends came to 15 bases. The germline gives CDR1 SGHDT, CDR2 YYEEEE. This CDR3 region has 15 residues. This CDR3 reads CASSSSLGTPYEQYF. DNA for the CDR3: TGTGCCAGCAGCTCGTCGCTCGGGACTCCCTACGAGCAGTACTTC.

In its sample, this clone was seen a few times. The rearrangement links TRBV19 to TRBJ2-1; D is ambiguous. Trimming shortened V by 8 bases and J by 0 bases, and 11 bases separated the two germline ends. Germline CDR1 reads LNHDA; CDR2 reads SQIVND (reference sequence). The CDR3 extends over 14 amino acids. The CDR3 spells CASGPSSSYNEQFF. CDR3 coding DNA: TGTGCCAGTGGACCCTCAAGCTCCTACAATGAGCAGTTCTTC.

This clone has more than one count but fewer than ten. J is TRBJ1-5 and V is TRBV2; a possible D gene is TRBD1 (5 bases). Germline CDR1 is SNHLY and CDR2 is FYNNEI. With 7 bases removed from V and 7 bases from J, the gap between germline ends came to 14 bases. The CDR3 sequence is 13 residues long. CDR3 amino acids: CASTRENGQPQHF. CDR3 bases: TGTGCCAGCACCAGGGAGAACGGACAGCCCCAGCATTTT.

The chain carries TRBV6-4 and TRBJ1-5; 7 positions agree with TRBD1. Trimming at V came to 0 bases and at J to 0 bases, leaving 5 bases not matched to a gene. This CDR3 region has 17 residues. The germline gives CDR1 MRHNA, CDR2 SNTAGT. This chain's CDR3 is CASSDSGTEYSNQPQHF. The CDR3 DNA sequence: TGTGCCAGCAGTGACTCGGGGACAGAGTATAGCAATCAGCCCCAGCATTTT.

The rearrangement uses TRBV6-6 and TRBJ2-3; TRBD1 matches at 9 bases. With 9 bases clipped from V and 0 bases from J, the junction kept 7 bases outside the gene matches. The length of the CDR3 is 15 residues. Germline lookup yields CDR1 MNHNY and CDR2 SVGAGI (reference sequence). The CDR3 region is CASNFGTGSTDTQYF. The CDR3 bases are TGTGCCAGTAATTTTGGGACAGGGAGCACAGATACGCAGTATTTT.

This clone was seen only a few times. The J gene is TRBJ1-2, the V gene TRBV18; D is undetermined. CDR1 is KGHSH and CDR2 is LQKENI in the germline V gene. The V and J ends lost 3 bases and 8 bases respectively, with 19 bases between them. The CDR3 loop spans 15 amino acids. The DNA for the CDR3 is TGTGCCAGCTCACCCCAAGACGGACCAAAGGGAGGCTACACCTTC. The encoded protein is CASSPQDGPKGGYTF.

The chain recombines TRBV6-1 with TRBJ2-2; 8 nucleotides align to TRBD2. CDR1 and CDR2 (germline): MNHNS, SASEGT. V shed 2 bases, J shed 4 bases, and the junction held 6 bases outside the gene matches. The CDR3 totals 16 residues. The CDR3 region is CASSETRGRFTGELFF. The DNA of the CDR3 is TGTGCCAGCAGTGAAACTCGCGGGAGGTTCACCGGGGAGCTGTTTTTT.

This clone was recorded once. The chain couples TRBV7-9 to TRBJ2-6; no firm D call. CDR3 length: 16 residues. Looked up from germline, CDR1 is SEHNR and CDR2 is FQNEAQ (reference sequence). V dropped 0 bases and J dropped 0 bases, with 6 bases sitting between them. The CDR3 reads CASSLALISGANVLTF. The CDR3 nucleotides read TGTGCCAGCAGCTTAGCGTTAATCTCTGGGGCCAACGTCCTGACTTTC.

This clone has only a few counts. The chain joins TRBV7-9 to TRBJ1-1; no definite D call. The germline V and J ends were trimmed by 5 bases and 6 bases, with 13 bases remaining between them. The germline V gene encodes CDR1 SEHNR and CDR2 FQNEAQ (reference sequence). The CDR3 runs 13 residues. CDR3 in amino acids: CASSRRLGAEAFF. The DNA of the CDR3 is TGTGCCAGCAGCCGCCGGTTGGGAGCTGAAGCTTTCTTT.

V gene TRBV9 combines with J gene TRBJ2-7, with 7 bases lining up with TRBD2. This CDR3 spans 14 amino acids. V was pared by 0 bases and J by 3 bases, with 3 bases of the junction left unmatched. CDR1 and CDR2 from the germline V gene are SGDLS and YYNGEE. DNA of the CDR3: TGTGCCAGCAGCGTAGTTGCTAGCGGCTACGAGCAGTACTTC. Protein sequence: CASSVVASGYEQYF.

This clone was observed a handful of times. This rearrangement joins TRBV6-6 to TRBJ2-3; D not resolved. The CDR3 is 15 amino acids. Looked up from germline, CDR1 is MNHNY and CDR2 is SVGAGI (reference sequence). The ends were cut back, 6 bases at V and 2 bases at J, with 15 bases in the middle. The CDR3 coding sequence is TGTGCCAGCAGATCGACCTATCCATACACAGATACGCAGTATTTT. It specifies CASRSTYPYTDTQYF.